Presented here are 8 T cell receptor beta chains from one specimen sequenced in a study of blood T cell repertoires in COVID-19. Method: immunoSEQ multiplex PCR; TCRdb's copy keeps in-frame clones and lacks some. The repertoire holds 150,000 to 200,000 clones, with around nine tenths as singletons. The sequenced material came from peripheral blood. The receptors were sampled from a woman between 65 and 79 years old with COVID-19, enrolled during active disease.

The chain is built from TRBV30 and TRBJ2-5, with 7 bases fitting TRBD1. Looked up from germline, CDR1 is GTSNPN and CDR2 is SVGIG (reference sequence). J was trimmed by 2 bases and V by 5 bases; bases with no gene match: 5. The length of the CDR3 is 13 residues. DNA for the CDR3: TGTGCCTGGGGAGGACAGGCGCAAGAGACCCAGTACTTC. It specifies CAWGGQAQETQYF.

This sequence joins TRBV30 and TRBJ1-6; 7 bases map to TRBD1. The CDR3 contains 15 residues. V shed 1 base and J 4 bases; nucleotides not matched to a gene: 4. CDR1 GTSNPN and CDR2 SVGIG come from the germline V gene (reference sequence). The CDR3 reads CAWSARDRYNSPLHF. The CDR3 nucleotides are TGTGCCTGGAGTGCCCGGGACAGATATAATTCACCCCTCCACTTT. Full variable domain (rest looked up from reference TRBV30 and TRBJ1-6): SQTIHQWPATLVQPVGSPLSLECTVEGTSNPNLYWYRQAAGRGLQLLFYSVGIGQISSEVPQNLSASRPQDRQFILSSKKLLLSDSGFYLCAWSARDRYNSPLHFGNGTRLTVT.

This sequence joins TRBV28 and TRBJ1-3, with D hard to call. Germline lookup yields CDR1 MDHEN and CDR2 SYDVKM. The CDR3 loop spans 11 amino acids. Trimming took 5 bases from V and 9 from J, leaving 8 bases between them. The CDR3: CASSRFRTIYF. For the CDR3, the DNA is TGTGCCAGCAGTCGTTTCCGCACCATATATTTT.

The chain couples TRBV27 to TRBJ1-2; the D is unclear. Trimming removed 2 bases from V and 2 bases from J, with 6 bases in between. The CDR3 totals 13 residues. Germline V gives CDR1 MNHEY, CDR2 SMNVEV (reference sequence). CDR3 in amino acids: CASSLGLNYGYTF. Here the CDR3 DNA reads TGTGCCAGCAGTTTAGGGCTCAACTATGGCTACACCTTC.

This clone was counted a single time. V usage is TRBV14 and J usage is TRBJ2-5, with D possibly being TRBD1 (6 bases). V dropped 4 bases and J dropped 2 bases, with 11 bases sitting between them. Germline CDR1 SGHDN, CDR2 FVKESK. The CDR3 covers 14 residues. CDR3 sequence: CASSRQVGQETQYF. The CDR3 DNA reads TGTGCCAGCAGCCGACAGGTTGGACAAGAGACCCAGTACTTC.

The rearrangement joins TRBV2 to TRBJ2-1, with 8 positions matching TRBD1. The CDR3 spans 14 residues. CDR1 SNHLY and CDR2 FYNNEI come from the germline V gene. V dropped 6 bases and J dropped 7; count of bases not matched to a gene: 8. As DNA, the CDR3 is TGTGCCAGCAGCGGACAGGGTAGTAGGAATGAGCAGTTCTTC. Amino acids: CASSGQGSRNEQFF.

The chain carries TRBV7-6 and TRBJ2-7; 9 bases are a match to TRBD1. Germline loops: CDR1 SGHVS, CDR2 FNYEAQ. The J segment lost 5 bases and the V segment lost 5 bases, leaving 10 bases of the junction unmatched. CDR3 length equals 15 residues. The CDR3 nucleotides are TGTGCCAGCAGCCGGGACAGGGCGAAGGAAAACGAGCAGTACTTC. Amino acid sequence: CASSRDRAKENEQYF.

V and J are TRBV29-1 and TRBJ2-2; a weak D match, TRBD1 (6 bases). Germline CDR1 is SQVTM and CDR2 is ANQGSEA. The CDR3 has 13 amino acids. Trimming left V 0 bases short and J 4 bases short, with 6 bases between. CDR3 in amino acids: CSVEETGTGELFF. The CDR3 DNA reads TGCAGCGTTGAAGAGACAGGCACCGGGGAGCTGTTTTTT.